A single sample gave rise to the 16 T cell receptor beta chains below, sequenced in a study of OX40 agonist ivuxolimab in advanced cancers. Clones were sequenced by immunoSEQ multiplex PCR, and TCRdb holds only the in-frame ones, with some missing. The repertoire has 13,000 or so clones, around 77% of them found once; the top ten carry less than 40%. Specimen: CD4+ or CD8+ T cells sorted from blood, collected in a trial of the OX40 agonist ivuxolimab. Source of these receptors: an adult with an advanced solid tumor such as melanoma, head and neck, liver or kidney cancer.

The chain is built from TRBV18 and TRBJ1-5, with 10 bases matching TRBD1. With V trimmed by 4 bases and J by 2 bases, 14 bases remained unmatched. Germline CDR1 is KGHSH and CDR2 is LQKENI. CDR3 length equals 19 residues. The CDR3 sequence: CASSHSRDRGAGGNQPQHF. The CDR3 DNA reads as TGTGCCAGCTCACACAGCCGGGACAGGGGAGCCGGGGGCAATCAGCCCCAGCATTTT.

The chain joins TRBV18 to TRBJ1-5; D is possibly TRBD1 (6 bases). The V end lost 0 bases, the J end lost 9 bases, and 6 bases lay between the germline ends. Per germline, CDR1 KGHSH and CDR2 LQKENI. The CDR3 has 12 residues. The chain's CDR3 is CASSPPDRPQHF. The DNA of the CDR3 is TGTGCCAGCTCACCACCGGACAGGCCCCAGCATTTT.

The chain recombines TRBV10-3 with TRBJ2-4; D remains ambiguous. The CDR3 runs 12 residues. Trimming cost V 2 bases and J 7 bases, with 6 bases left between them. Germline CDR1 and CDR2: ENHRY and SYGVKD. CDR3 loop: CAISEDKNIQYF. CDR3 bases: TGTGCCATCAGTGAGGATAAGAACATTCAGTACTTC.

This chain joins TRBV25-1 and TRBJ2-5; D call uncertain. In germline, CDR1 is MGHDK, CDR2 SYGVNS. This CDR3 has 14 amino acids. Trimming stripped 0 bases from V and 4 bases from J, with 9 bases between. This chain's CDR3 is CASSEYRTGETQYF. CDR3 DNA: TGTGCCAGCAGTGAATATCGAACGGGAGAGACCCAGTACTTC.

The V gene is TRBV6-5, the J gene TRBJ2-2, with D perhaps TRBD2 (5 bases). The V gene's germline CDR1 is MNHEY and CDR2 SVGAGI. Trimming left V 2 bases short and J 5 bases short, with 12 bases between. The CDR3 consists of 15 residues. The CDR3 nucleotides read TGTGCCAGCAGTTACGATTTTGGCGGGACCGGGGAGCTGTTTTTT. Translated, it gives CASSYDFGGTGELFF.

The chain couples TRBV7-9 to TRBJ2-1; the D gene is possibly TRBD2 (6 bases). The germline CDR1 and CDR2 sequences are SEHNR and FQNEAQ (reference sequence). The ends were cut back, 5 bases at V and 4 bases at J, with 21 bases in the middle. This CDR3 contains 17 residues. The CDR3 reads CASSRRDRETLYNEQFF. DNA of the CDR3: TGTGCCAGCAGCCGGCGGGACCGCGAAACCCTTTACAATGAGCAGTTCTTC.

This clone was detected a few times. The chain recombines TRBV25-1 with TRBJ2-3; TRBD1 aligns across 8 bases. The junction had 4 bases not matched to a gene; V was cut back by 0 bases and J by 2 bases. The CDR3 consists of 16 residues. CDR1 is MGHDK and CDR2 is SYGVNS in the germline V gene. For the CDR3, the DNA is TGTGCCAGCAGTGAATACGACAGGGGCAACACAGATACGCAGTATTTT. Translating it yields CASSEYDRGNTDTQYF.

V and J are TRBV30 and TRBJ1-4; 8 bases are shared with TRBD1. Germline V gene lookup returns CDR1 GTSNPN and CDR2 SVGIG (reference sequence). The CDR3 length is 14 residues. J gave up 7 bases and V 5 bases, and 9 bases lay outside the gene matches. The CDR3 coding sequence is TGTGCCTGGGGAACGGGACAGGAAAGTGAAAAACTGTTTTTT. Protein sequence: CAWGTGQESEKLFF. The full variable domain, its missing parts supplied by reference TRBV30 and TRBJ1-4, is SQTIHQWPATLVQPVGSPLSLECTVEGTSNPNLYWYRQAAGRGLQLLFYSVGIGQISSEVPQNLSASRPQDRQFILSSKKLLLSDSGFYLCAWGTGQESEKLFFGSGTQLSVL.

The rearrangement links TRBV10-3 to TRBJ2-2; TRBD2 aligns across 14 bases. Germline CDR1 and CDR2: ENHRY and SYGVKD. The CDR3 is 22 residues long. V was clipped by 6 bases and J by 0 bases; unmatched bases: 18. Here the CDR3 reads CAISQTIERLAGGDTNTGELFF. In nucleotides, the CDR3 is TGTGCCATCAGCCAAACCATAGAAAGACTAGCGGGAGGGGATACGAACACCGGGGAGCTGTTTTTT.

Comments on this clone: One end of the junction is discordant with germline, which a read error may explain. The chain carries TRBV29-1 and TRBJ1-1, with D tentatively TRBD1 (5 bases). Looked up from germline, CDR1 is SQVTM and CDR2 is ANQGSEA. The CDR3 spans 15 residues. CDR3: CSVLGGAGLIADAFF. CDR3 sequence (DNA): TGCAGCGTCCTCGGTGGGGCAGGGTTGATTGCTGACGCTTTCTTT.

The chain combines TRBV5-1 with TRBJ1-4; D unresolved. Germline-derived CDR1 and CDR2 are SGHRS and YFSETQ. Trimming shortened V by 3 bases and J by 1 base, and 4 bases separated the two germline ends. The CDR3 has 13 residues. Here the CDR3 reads CASSSETNEKLFF. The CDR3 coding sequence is TGCGCCAGCAGCTCGGAAACTAATGAAAAACTGTTTTTT.

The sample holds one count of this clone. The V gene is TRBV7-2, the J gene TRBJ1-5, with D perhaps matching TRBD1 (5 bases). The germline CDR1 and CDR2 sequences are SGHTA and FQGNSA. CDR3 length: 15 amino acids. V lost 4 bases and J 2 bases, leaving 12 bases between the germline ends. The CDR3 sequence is CASSSMGGGNQPQHF. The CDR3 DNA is TGTGCCAGCAGCTCAATGGGGGGAGGCAATCAGCCCCAGCATTTT.

The CDR3 nucleotides read TGTGCCACCAGCACCGATACACCGGACAGGGAGGTCCATCAGCCCCAGCATTTT. This translates into CATSTDTPDREVHQPQHF. V is TRBV15 and J is TRBJ1-5; 8 nucleotides line up with TRBD1. V trimming: 4 bases; J trimming: 5 bases; junction bases outside the gene matches: 16. Looked up from germline, CDR1 is LNHNV and CDR2 is YYDKDF (reference sequence). CDR3 size: 18 residues.

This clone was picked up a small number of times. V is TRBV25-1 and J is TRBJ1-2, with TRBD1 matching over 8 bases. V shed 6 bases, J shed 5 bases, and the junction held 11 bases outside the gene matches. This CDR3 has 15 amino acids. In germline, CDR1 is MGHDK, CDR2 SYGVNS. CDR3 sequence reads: CASSWDRQLGYGYTF. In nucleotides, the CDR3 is TGTGCCAGCAGCTGGGACAGGCAGTTGGGGTATGGCTACACCTTC.

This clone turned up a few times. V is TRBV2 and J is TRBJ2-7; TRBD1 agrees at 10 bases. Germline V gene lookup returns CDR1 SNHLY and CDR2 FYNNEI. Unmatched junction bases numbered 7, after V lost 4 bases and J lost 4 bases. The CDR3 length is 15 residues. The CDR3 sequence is CASSAPGQGWYEQYF. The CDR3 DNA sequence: TGTGCCAGCAGTGCTCCGGGACAGGGGTGGTACGAGCAGTACTTC.

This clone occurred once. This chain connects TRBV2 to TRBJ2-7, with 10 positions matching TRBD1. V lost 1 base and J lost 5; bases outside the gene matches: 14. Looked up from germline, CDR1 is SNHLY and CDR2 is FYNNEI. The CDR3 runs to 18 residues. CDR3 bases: TGTGCCAGCAGTGAAGGGGACTTGACAGGGGGCGCTTTGAACGAGCAGTACTTC. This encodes CASSEGDLTGGALNEQYF. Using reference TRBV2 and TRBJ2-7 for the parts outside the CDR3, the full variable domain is EPEVTQTPSHQVTQMGQEVILRCVPISNHLYFYWYRQILGQKVEFLVSFYNNEISEKSEIFDDQFSVERPDGSNFTLKIRSTKLEDSAMYFCASSEGDLTGGALNEQYFGPGTRLTVT.